A single sample gave rise to the 23 T cell receptor beta chains below, sequenced in a study of blood T cell repertoires in COVID-19. Sequencing used immunoSEQ multiplex PCR; TCRdb keeps in-frame clones, though not all of them. The sample lists around 250,000 clones; around four fifths were seen once. The specimen was peripheral blood. All receptors derive from a man aged 55 to 70 who had recovered from COVID-19.

V is TRBV2 and J is TRBJ1-6, with TRBD1 identical over 7 bases. CDR3 length: 15 residues. J lost 7 bases, V lost 4 bases, and 7 bases had no gene match. The V gene's germline CDR1 is SNHLY and CDR2 FYNNEI. This chain's CDR3 is CASSGTDRANSPLHF. In nucleotides, the CDR3 is TGTGCCAGCAGTGGGACCGACAGGGCGAATTCACCCCTCCACTTT.

V and J are TRBV5-8 and TRBJ1-5; 7 positions match TRBD1. Germline values: CDR1 SGHTS, CDR2 YDEGEE. This CDR3 is 16 amino acids long. V was pared by 4 bases and J by 0 bases, with 7 bases of the junction left unmatched. The CDR3 region is CASSIGTANSNQPQHF. For the CDR3, the DNA is TGTGCCAGCAGCATTGGGACAGCAAATAGCAATCAGCCCCAGCATTTT.

This chain joins TRBV15 and TRBJ1-6; 9 bases map to TRBD1. Germline V gives CDR1 LNHNV, CDR2 YYDKDF (reference sequence). The V gene end was trimmed by 1 base and the J gene end by 9 bases; junction bases not matched to a gene: 7. This CDR3 spans 16 amino acids. The CDR3 region has the DNA TGTGCCACCAGCAGAGTCTGGGACAGGGCCGTTTCACCCCTCCACTTT. It codes for CATSRVWDRAVSPLHF.

The V gene is TRBV20-1, the J gene TRBJ2-1; 11 bases fit TRBD2. The CDR3 has 15 residues. The ends lost 3 bases at V and 10 bases at J; junction bases unmatched: 11. CDR1 is DFQATT, CDR2 SNEGSKA, per germline (reference sequence). CDR3 bases: TGCAGTGCTAGTAGGGGACTAGCGGCCCGGGGGGAGCAGTTCTTC. Translation: CSASRGLAARGEQFF.

The V and J genes are TRBV5-1 and TRBJ2-3, with 11 bases aligning to TRBD2. Per the germline V gene, CDR1 is SGHRS and CDR2 is YFSETQ. The CDR3 runs to 17 residues. V shed 3 bases, J shed 5 bases, and the junction held 11 bases outside the gene matches. In DNA form, the CDR3 reads TGCGCCAGCAGCTCGACCTTAGCGGGGGGGCTTTTAGATACGCAGTATTTT. Residues: CASSSTLAGGLLDTQYF.

The chain combines TRBV29-1 with TRBJ2-3; D is possibly TRBD2 (6 bases). Germline V gene lookup returns CDR1 SQVTM and CDR2 ANQGSEA. The CDR3 spans 14 residues. Deletions cut 7 bases from V and 4 bases from J, with 18 bases between. The CDR3 loop reads CSAAPGARSDTQYF. CDR3 in DNA: TGCAGCGCCGCTCCGGGAGCCAGGTCAGATACGCAGTATTTT.

The chain links TRBV5-1 to TRBJ1-1; tentative D call: TRBD1 (5 bases). Per germline, CDR1 SGHRS and CDR2 YFSETQ. V was trimmed by 0 bases and J by 4 bases, leaving 7 bases between them. This CDR3 is built from 13 residues. CDR3 loop: CASSLAQGTEAFF. CDR3 DNA sequence: TGCGCCAGCAGCTTGGCTCAGGGCACTGAAGCTTTCTTT.

CDR3: CASSFASSYNEQFF. CDR3 bases: TGCGCCAGCAGCTTCGCGAGCTCCTACAATGAGCAGTTCTTC. V gene TRBV5-1 combines with J gene TRBJ2-1; the D is unclear. The CDR3 runs to 14 residues. Germline V gene data show CDR1 as SGHRS and CDR2 as YFSETQ. Trimming stripped 2 bases from V and 0 bases from J, with 6 bases between.

This sequence joins TRBV5-1 and TRBJ2-1; 9 bases align to TRBD2. The trim removed 6 bases at V and 2 bases at J, leaving 6 bases unmatched. This CDR3 region has 15 residues. The germline V gene encodes CDR1 SGHRS and CDR2 YFSETQ. The CDR3 sequence is CASKVAGVPYNEQFF. CDR3 nucleotides: TGCGCCAGCAAAGTAGCGGGAGTCCCCTACAATGAGCAGTTCTTC.

The V and J genes are TRBV20-1 and TRBJ1-1, with D uncertain. The CDR3 is 10 residues long. Germline V gives CDR1 DFQATT, CDR2 SNEGSKA (reference sequence). V was pared by 7 bases and J by 6 bases, with 9 bases between. In nucleotides, the CDR3 is TGCAGTGTCGGGTGGGCTGAAGCTTTCTTT. Translated, it gives CSVGWAEAFF.

The chain employs TRBV6-6 and TRBJ2-1; 10 bases align to TRBD2. CDR3 length equals 15 residues. Trimming removed 2 bases from V and 8 bases from J; junction bases left unmatched: 6. Germline V gene data show CDR1 as MNHNY and CDR2 as SVGAGI (reference sequence). The CDR3 sequence: CASSYASGRGYEQFF. The CDR3 bases are TGTGCCAGCAGTTACGCTAGCGGGAGAGGGTATGAGCAGTTCTTC.

As DNA, the CDR3 is TGTGCCAGCAGTGAGACAGGACCTTACTATAATTCACCCCTCCACTTT. As protein: CASSETGPYYNSPLHF. The chain is built from TRBV2 and TRBJ1-6; D possibly corresponds to TRBD1 (6 bases). CDR3 length: 16 amino acids. V gave up 3 bases and J gave up 3 bases, with 12 bases separating them. CDR1 and CDR2 from the germline V gene are SNHLY and FYNNEI.

The V and J genes are TRBV6-4 and TRBJ1-2; D might be TRBD1 (6 bases). Deletions cut 0 bases from V and 4 bases from J, with 6 bases between. The CDR3 has 13 amino acids. Germline loops: CDR1 MRHNA, CDR2 SNTAGT. CDR3 amino acids: CASSDSDSYGYTF. CDR3 DNA: TGTGCCAGCAGTGACTCGGACAGCTATGGCTACACCTTC.

The gene calls are TRBV11-2 and TRBJ1-6; D not resolved. The CDR3 is 13 residues long. Germline assignment: CDR1 SGHAT and CDR2 FQNNGV. Between the trimmed V and J ends, which lost 5 bases and 14 bases, there was a span of 16 bases. The CDR3, as DNA: TGTGCCAGCAGCCCTAACACCCCCAGGTCCCTCCACTTT. It yields the protein CASSPNTPRSLHF.

This clone was detected a few times. The chain carries TRBV19 and TRBJ2-5, with D perhaps matching TRBD2 (6 bases). The CDR3 runs to 12 residues. CDR1 and CDR2 (germline): LNHDA, SQIVND (reference sequence). V gave up 6 bases and J gave up 5 bases, with 10 bases separating them. CDR3 protein: CASRREGETQYF. The DNA for the CDR3 is TGTGCCAGTAGGCGGGAAGGGGAGACCCAGTACTTC.

The chain links TRBV7-8 to TRBJ2-3, with D possibly TRBD2 on 6 matching bases. This CDR3 comprises 18 residues. The V gene's germline CDR1 is SGHVS and CDR2 FQNEAQ. Trimming left V 7 bases short and J 4 bases short, with 27 bases between. The CDR3 DNA follows: TGTGCCAGCACCAGAAAACCTATTACGGGAGTGCAGCCAGATACGCAGTATTTT. This sequence encodes CASTRKPITGVQPDTQYF.

The gene calls are TRBV20-1 and TRBJ2-1, with 8 bases lining up with TRBD2. The germline V gene has CDR1 DFQATT and CDR2 SNEGSKA (reference sequence). The CDR3 is made up of 14 amino acids. V was clipped by 3 bases and J by 3 bases; unmatched bases: 4. CDR3 nucleotide sequence: TGCAGTGCTAGTTCGGGACTAGACTACAATGAGCAGTTCTTC. This encodes CSASSGLDYNEQFF.

V and J are TRBV5-1 and TRBJ1-2, with unresolved D. The CDR3 covers 13 residues. The V and J ends lost 4 bases and 6 bases respectively, with 13 bases between them. CDR1 is SGHRS and CDR2 is YFSETQ in the germline V gene. CDR3 sequence reads: CASSMEGVNGYTF. The CDR3 bases are TGCGCCAGCAGCATGGAAGGAGTAAATGGCTACACCTTC.

The V and J genes are TRBV11-2 and TRBJ1-5; maybe TRBD1 (5 bases). V lost 0 bases to trimming and J lost 4 bases, with 10 bases between them. Germline loops: CDR1 SGHAT, CDR2 FQNNGV. There are 15 residues in the CDR3. CDR3 protein: CASSLDRVTNQPQHF. For the CDR3, the DNA is TGTGCCAGCAGCTTAGACAGGGTGACAAATCAGCCCCAGCATTTT.

The table lists this clone with a few counts. The DNA of the CDR3 is TGTGCCAGCAGTCCCGCCCCGGGCAATCAGCCCCAGCATTTT. Protein: CASSPAPGNQPQHF. The chain uses TRBV6-5 and TRBJ1-5; D is uncertain. The germline V gene encodes CDR1 MNHEY and CDR2 SVGAGI. CDR3 length: 14 amino acids. V shed 5 bases and J shed 2 bases, with 10 bases lying between them.

This chain connects TRBV2 to TRBJ1-5, with 7 bases aligning to TRBD1. CDR1 SNHLY and CDR2 FYNNEI come from the germline V gene. The junction had 6 bases not matched to a gene; V was cut back by 7 bases and J by 0 bases. There are 15 residues in the CDR3. The CDR3 nucleotides read TGTGCCAGCATAGAGGGGGCGGATAGCAATCAGCCCCAGCATTTT. Encoded protein: CASIEGADSNQPQHF.

This sequence joins TRBV7-3 and TRBJ2-3, with 10 bases identical to TRBD2. CDR3 length: 18 amino acids. V lost 1 base to trimming and J lost 2 bases; unmatched junction nucleotides: 9. Per germline, CDR1 SGHTA and CDR2 FQGTGA. Here the CDR3 reads CASSLRPSGGLSTDTQYF. The CDR3 bases are TGTGCCAGCAGCTTAAGGCCTAGCGGGGGACTCTCCACAGATACGCAGTATTTT.

V gene TRBV11-2 combines with J gene TRBJ2-2, with TRBD2 identical over 8 bases. Trimming cost V 5 bases and J 4 bases; bases outside gene matches: 9. CDR1 is SGHAT and CDR2 is FQNNGV in the germline V gene. This CDR3 has 16 residues. Here the CDR3 reads CASSPGLRGGTGELFF. In DNA form, the CDR3 reads TGTGCCAGCAGCCCAGGACTACGGGGGGGCACCGGGGAGCTGTTTTTT.